This section outlines one TCR beta chain sequence together with its context. Its specificity is unknown. The data belong to a study of PD-1 blockade in classical Hodgkin lymphoma. Study-level results: Whoever responded completely had baseline diversity much like that seen in newly diagnosed patients.

Time point: cycle 4 day 1 (C4D1), after more than five weeks of nivolumab. All trial patients relapsed after autologous stem cell transplantation. The CDR3 covers 12 residues. V was shortened by 4 bases and J by 9 bases, with 10 bases between the two germline ends. Germline CDR1 reads ENHRY; CDR2 reads SYGVKD. The assay was immunoSEQ multiplex PCR, and TCRdb's table has in-frame clones only and misses some. This sample has tens of thousands of clones, with nearly 80% found just once. This chain links TRBV10-3 with TRBJ2-1, with a weak D call TRBD2 (5 bases). This TCR was recovered from a human donor with classical Hodgkin lymphoma. The starting material was peripheral blood mononuclear cells (PBMCs), obtained before the fourth cycle of nivolumab. The CDR3 region has the DNA TGTGCCATCAGTGGGGATGGAGGTGAGCAGTTCTTC. Translating gives CAISGDGGEQFF.